This T cell receptor beta chain was identified in a study of cytomegalovirus exposure and HLA in healthy donors. Overall study context: Earlier work reported approximately 110 million unique TCR beta sequences from roughly 180 million T cells.

The CDR3 has 15 residues. Germline V CDR1 and CDR2: LNHNV, YYDKDF (reference sequence). With 4 bases removed from V and 5 bases from J, the gap between germline ends came to 15 bases. Primers included in the PCR were 60 Vbeta and 13 Jbeta primers. Clones were read by immunoSEQ multiplex PCR, and TCRdb kept only the in-frame ones, dropping some. The sample includes under 300,000 clones, approximately 80% of them seen just once. The gene calls are TRBV15 and TRBJ2-1, with a weak D call TRBD2 (6 bases). The sample consisted of PBMCs. The TCR comes from a woman between 55 and 75 years old in good health and CMV-seropositive. CDR3 in DNA: TGTGCCACCAGCACCCTGAATTTAGCGGACAATGAGCAGTTCTTC. This translates into CATSTLNLADNEQFF.